This TCR beta chain originates from a study of blood T cell repertoires in COVID-19. This CDR3 comprises 17 residues. Germline-derived CDR1 and CDR2 are SGHRS and YFSETQ. Trimming removed 0 bases from V and 2 bases from J, with 18 bases in between. The method was immunoSEQ multiplex PCR; TCRdb's version includes in-frame clones alone and lacks a portion of them. The sample contains 450,000 or so clones, about 88% of which appear only once. The TCR sequence derives from a woman aged 40 to 55 with COVID-19, enrolled during active disease. Sequenced material: peripheral blood. V is TRBV5-1 and J is TRBJ2-7; possible D gene TRBD1, 6 bases. Written as DNA, the CDR3 is TGCGCCAGCAGCTTGGGGAGTGGGGTAGGGGGAACCTACGAGCAGTACTTC. This sequence encodes CASSLGSGVGGTYEQYF.